The 31 T cell receptor beta chains listed next were all sequenced from one sample in a study of OX40 agonist ivuxolimab in advanced cancers. The method was the immunoSEQ multiplex PCR assay. In its TCRdb copy, this immuneACCESS table keeps in-frame sequences only and misses some clones. Where compared with another copy, unresolved V genes explain less than half of these, and the others have no known cause. The sample table holds fewer than 65,000 clones, of which 85% to 90% were seen once. Roughly 1.5% of the sample comes from the top ten. This specimen was CD4+ or CD8+ T cells sorted from blood, taken in a trial of the OX40 agonist ivuxolimab. The receptors originated from an adult with an advanced solid tumor such as melanoma, head and neck, liver or kidney cancer.

The chain carries TRBV7-8 and TRBJ2-5; 7 nucleotides agree with TRBD2. The V gene's germline CDR1 is SGHVS and CDR2 FQNEAQ. V was pared by 4 bases and J by 4 bases, with 9 bases of the junction left unmatched. This CDR3 contains 15 residues. Here the CDR3 DNA reads TGTGCCAGCAGCTCAGCCCTCAGGGAGGGAGAGACCCAGTACTTC. It codes for CASSSALREGETQYF. The full variable domain, with the rest looked up from reference TRBV7-8 and TRBJ2-5, is GAGVSQSPRYKVAKRGQDVALRCDPISGHVSLFWYQQALGQGPEFLTYFQNEAQLDKSGLPSDRFFAERPEGSVSTLKIQRTQQEDSAVYLCASSSALREGETQYFGPGTRLLVL.

The chain is built from TRBV7-3 and TRBJ2-3; 9 bases are shared with TRBD1. With V trimmed by 5 bases and J by 1 base, 4 bases remained unmatched. The CDR3 consists of 15 residues. Germline V lookup: CDR1 SGHTA, CDR2 FQGTGA. The DNA for the CDR3 is TGTGCCAGCAGCCGCCGACAGGGGGGCACAGATACGCAGTATTTT. Translation gives CASSRRQGGTDTQYF.

The chain links TRBV19 to TRBJ2-6; 8 bases are a match to TRBD1. The CDR3 covers 17 residues. With 6 bases clipped from V and 0 bases from J, the junction kept 7 bases outside the gene matches. Germline values: CDR1 LNHDA, CDR2 SQIVND (reference sequence). The CDR3 DNA reads TGTGCCAGTAGATCAGGGGGCTCTACCTCTGGGGCCAACGTCCTGACTTTC. This translates into CASRSGGSTSGANVLTF.

This chain joins TRBV7-2 and TRBJ1-2, with 7 nucleotides matching TRBD1. Per germline, CDR1 SGHTA and CDR2 FQGNSA. This CDR3 has 14 residues. Trimming took 5 bases from V and 3 from J; bases not matched to a gene: 6. This CDR3 is CASSADRAYYGYTF. CDR3 in DNA: TGTGCCAGCAGCGCAGACAGGGCCTACTATGGCTACACCTTC.

This clone appeared once. The chain couples TRBV7-8 to TRBJ1-1; 7 bases line up with TRBD1. The V gene end was trimmed by 5 bases and the J gene end by 0 bases; junction bases not matched to a gene: 9. The CDR3 sequence is 16 residues long. CDR1 and CDR2 from the germline V gene are SGHVS and FQNEAQ. The chain's CDR3 is CASSDPGQSMNTEAFF. The CDR3 bases are TGTGCCAGCAGCGATCCGGGACAGAGCATGAACACTGAAGCTTTCTTT.

The chain carries TRBV28 and TRBJ1-4; D possibly corresponds to TRBD1 (5 bases). The V gene's germline CDR1 is MDHEN and CDR2 SYDVKM. The CDR3 loop spans 15 amino acids. V was clipped by 6 bases and J by 4 bases, with 15 bases between them. The CDR3: CASRPWDPSNEKLFF. The CDR3 DNA reads as TGTGCCAGCAGGCCTTGGGACCCAAGTAATGAAAAACTGTTTTTT.

This sequence joins TRBV5-1 and TRBJ2-7; TRBD1 matches at 7 bases. The CDR3 runs to 16 residues. V was pared by 2 bases and J by 6 bases, with 14 bases of the junction left unmatched. Germline V gene lookup returns CDR1 SGHRS and CDR2 YFSETQ. The CDR3 region is CASSFDRVGLLGEQYF. As DNA, the CDR3 is TGCGCCAGCAGCTTCGACAGGGTGGGTCTTCTGGGCGAGCAGTACTTC.

This sequence joins TRBV6-6 and TRBJ1-6; tentatively, D is TRBD1 (6 bases). Germline V gives CDR1 MNHNY, CDR2 SVGAGI (reference sequence). There are 15 residues in the CDR3. The germline V and J ends were trimmed by 6 bases and 6 bases, with 15 bases remaining between them. In DNA form, the CDR3 reads TGTGCCAGCAGGTACCTCGGACAGAGTAATTCACCCCTCCACTTT. This gives the protein CASRYLGQSNSPLHF.

This sequence joins TRBV6-1 and TRBJ2-3, with D hard to call. Germline values: CDR1 MNHNS, CDR2 SASEGT. This CDR3 spans 13 amino acids. The ends were cut back, 10 bases at V and 3 bases at J, with 14 bases in the middle. CDR3 sequence reads: CANAGPGTDTQYF. CDR3 nucleotide sequence: TGTGCCAACGCAGGCCCCGGGACAGATACGCAGTATTTT.

J is TRBJ1-1 and V is TRBV6-1, with TRBD1 as a possible D gene (6 bases). V shed 3 bases and J shed 11 bases, with 16 bases lying between them. Germline values: CDR1 MNHNS, CDR2 SASEGT. CDR3 length: 13 residues. The CDR3 region is CASSEVGGLGAFF. The CDR3, as DNA: TGTGCCAGCAGTGAGGTGGGGGGGCTTGGGGCTTTCTTT.

J is TRBJ1-3 and V is TRBV7-9, with D unresolved. Between the trimmed V and J ends, which lost 2 bases and 0 bases, there was a span of 20 bases. Germline V CDR1 and CDR2: SEHNR, FQNEAQ (reference sequence). This CDR3 spans 19 amino acids. The CDR3 DNA is TGTGCCAGCAGCTTATATGTTGGTCGCATAATGCCCTCTGGAAACACCATATATTTT. It specifies CASSLYVGRIMPSGNTIYF.

The gene calls are TRBV11-2 and TRBJ1-2, with TRBD1 as a possible D gene (5 bases). The CDR3 has 16 residues. V lost 6 bases, J lost 8 bases, and 25 bases lay in between. Germline-derived CDR1 and CDR2 are SGHAT and FQNNGV. The CDR3 sequence is CASSSARALGLGGYTF. The CDR3 nucleotides read TGTGCCAGCAGTTCCGCCAGGGCCCTAGGACTCGGAGGCTACACCTTC.

The rearrangement uses TRBV4-1 and TRBJ2-7; 10 bases fit TRBD1. Germline-derived CDR1 and CDR2 are MGHRA and YSYEKL. This CDR3 region has 14 residues. Losses at the gene ends were 1 base for V and 6 bases for J; bases not matched to a gene: 3. CDR3 amino acids: CASSQGDRGGEQYF. The CDR3 DNA sequence: TGCGCCAGCAGCCAAGGGGACAGGGGTGGCGAGCAGTACTTC.

This chain connects TRBV2 to TRBJ2-1, with TRBD2 as a possible D gene (5 bases). Germline CDR1 SNHLY, CDR2 FYNNEI. The V gene lost 4 bases and the J gene lost 4 bases, with 11 bases spanning the gap. This CDR3 has 14 amino acids. The CDR3 protein is CASSGDGGYNEQFF. CDR3 coding DNA: TGTGCCAGCAGTGGGGATGGAGGATACAATGAGCAGTTCTTC.

The J gene is TRBJ2-2, the V gene TRBV30, with D possibly matching TRBD2 (7 bases). CDR1 is GTSNPN, CDR2 SVGIG, per germline (reference sequence). V was clipped by 4 bases and J by 1 base, with 19 bases between them. This CDR3 comprises 17 residues. CDR3 sequence reads: CAWTRPGGRRNTGELFF. For the CDR3, the DNA is TGTGCCTGGACTAGGCCGGGGGGCCGTCGGAACACCGGGGAGCTGTTTTTT.

The J gene is TRBJ1-2, the V gene TRBV7-2, with 7 positions matching TRBD1. Germline values: CDR1 SGHTA, CDR2 FQGNSA. The length of the CDR3 is 13 residues. V lost 5 bases and J lost 8; bases outside the gene matches: 8. CDR3 residues: CASSPRTGRGYTF. The DNA of the CDR3 is TGTGCCAGCAGCCCTCGGACAGGCCGCGGCTACACCTTC.

The chain joins TRBV25-1 to TRBJ2-7; 8 nucleotides line up with TRBD1. The CDR3 covers 14 residues. In germline, CDR1 is MGHDK, CDR2 SYGVNS. V shed 5 bases and J 3 bases; nucleotides not matched to a gene: 6. CDR3 sequence (DNA): TGTGCCAGCAGTAAGGACAGGGCAAGCTACGAGCAGTACTTC. Its translation is CASSKDRASYEQYF.

The chain joins TRBV10-3 to TRBJ1-1, with D tentatively TRBD1 (5 bases). The CDR3 extends over 14 amino acids. V dropped 4 bases and J dropped 1 base, with 10 bases sitting between them. The germline CDR1 and CDR2 sequences are ENHRY and SYGVKD. As DNA, the CDR3 is TGTGCCATCAGTGTAGGAGGGACGAACACTGAAGCTTTCTTT. It translates to CAISVGGTNTEAFF.

This chain joins TRBV5-1 and TRBJ2-5; 10 bases agree with TRBD2. Germline assignment: CDR1 SGHRS and CDR2 YFSETQ. The V segment lost 6 bases and the J segment 5 bases; nucleotides outside the gene matches: 10. The CDR3 runs 15 residues. The CDR3 loop reads CASTPNSGGRETQYF. The CDR3, as DNA: TGCGCCAGCACTCCTAATAGCGGGGGGCGTGAGACCCAGTACTTC.

The chain joins TRBV5-5 to TRBJ2-2, with TRBD1 matching over 7 bases. Trimming removed 4 bases from V and 6 bases from J; junction bases left unmatched: 9. The V gene's germline CDR1 is SGHKS and CDR2 YYEKEE (reference sequence). The CDR3 length is 15 residues. The CDR3 here is CASSPNRGVAGELFF. CDR3 coding DNA: TGTGCCAGCAGCCCTAACAGGGGTGTTGCCGGGGAGCTGTTTTTT.

This chain connects TRBV19 to TRBJ1-5; the D is unclear. The germline V and J ends were trimmed by 6 bases and 1 base, with 16 bases remaining between them. The CDR3 length is 16 residues. Germline loops: CDR1 LNHDA, CDR2 SQIVND (reference sequence). The CDR3: CASRPISGMSNQPQHF. The DNA for the CDR3 is TGTGCCAGTAGACCCATCTCCGGGATGAGCAATCAGCCCCAGCATTTT.

This clone was seen a single time. The V gene is TRBV5-1, the J gene TRBJ1-3; a weak D match, TRBD1 (6 bases). This CDR3 is 14 amino acids long. V was cut by 5 bases and J by 4 bases, with 13 bases left in between. Germline V gene lookup returns CDR1 SGHRS and CDR2 YFSETQ. The DNA for the CDR3 is TGCGCCAGCAGGACTACAGGGACGGGAAACACCATATATTTT. Translation: CASRTTGTGNTIYF.

The V call is TRBV5-8, the J call TRBJ2-3; TRBD1 agrees at 10 bases. Unmatched junction bases numbered 11, after V lost 0 bases and J lost 4 bases. Germline assignment: CDR1 SGHTS and CDR2 YDEGEE. The CDR3 is 18 residues long. The DNA for the CDR3 is TGTGCCAGCAGCTTGGCCCTCATGGGGACAGGGGTTTCAGATACGCAGTATTTT. It is translated as CASSLALMGTGVSDTQYF.

This clone was seen a single time. This chain links TRBV6-1 with TRBJ1-3, with TRBD1 identical over 9 bases. V was clipped by 5 bases and J by 3 bases; unmatched bases: 5. The CDR3 loop spans 15 amino acids. Germline CDR1 MNHNS, CDR2 SASEGT. This CDR3 reads CASSRTGVSGNTIYF. In DNA, the CDR3 is TGTGCCAGCAGTAGGACAGGGGTTAGTGGAAACACCATATATTTT.

V and J are TRBV5-8 and TRBJ2-1; D unresolved. Germline CDR1 is SGHTS and CDR2 is YDEGEE. Between the trimmed V and J ends, which lost 1 base and 4 bases, there was a span of 3 bases. CDR3 size: 12 residues. The CDR3 here is CASSLRYNEQFF. DNA of the CDR3: TGTGCCAGCAGCTTGCGGTACAATGAGCAGTTCTTC.

The chain carries TRBV6-6 and TRBJ2-7; the D is unclear. This CDR3 has 13 amino acids. With 4 bases removed from V and 0 bases from J, the gap between germline ends came to 7 bases. Per germline, CDR1 MNHNY and CDR2 SVGAGI (reference sequence). The CDR3 loop is CASSSWSSYEQYF. The CDR3 nucleotides read TGTGCCAGCAGTTCGTGGAGCTCCTACGAGCAGTACTTC.

In its sample, this clone was seen once. The chain uses TRBV13 and TRBJ2-1; unclear D gene. Germline V gene data show CDR1 as PRHDT and CDR2 as FYEKMQ (reference sequence). Trimming shortened V by 0 bases and J by 0 bases, and 9 bases separated the two germline ends. The CDR3 consists of 16 residues. CDR3 coding DNA: TGTGCCAGCAGCTTAGGCTCTTCGAGCTCCTACAATGAGCAGTTCTTC. It yields the protein CASSLGSSSSYNEQFF.

The CDR3 protein is CASQGLTEAFF. The DNA for the CDR3 is TGTGCCAGCCAGGGTCTCACTGAAGCTTTCTTT. The rearrangement links TRBV6-1 to TRBJ1-1, with D possibly matching TRBD1 (5 bases). This CDR3 comprises 11 residues. Trimming shortened V by 8 bases and J by 4 bases, and 8 bases separated the two germline ends. Germline assignment: CDR1 MNHNS and CDR2 SASEGT.

The V call is TRBV18, the J call TRBJ1-2, with D hard to call. The CDR3 length is 17 residues. Trimming took 3 bases from V and 0 from J, leaving 17 bases between them. The V gene's germline CDR1 is KGHSH and CDR2 LQKENI. CDR3 loop: CASSPGNGPQANYGYTF. CDR3 bases: TGTGCCAGCTCACCGGGAAATGGACCGCAAGCTAACTATGGCTACACCTTC.

V and J are TRBV5-1 and TRBJ2-5; D ambiguous. The J call could be wrong; TRBJ2-7 is a better fit for the DNA end. The CDR3 covers 14 residues. CDR1 SGHRS and CDR2 YFSETQ come from the germline V gene. The CDR3 sequence is CASSFTGLTYEQYF. The CDR3, as DNA: TGCGCCAGCAGCTTCACGGGCCTGACCTACGAGCAGTACTTC.

This chain joins TRBV6-6 and TRBJ1-2, with no clear D. V shed 0 bases and J shed 4 bases, with 9 bases lying between them. From germline, CDR1 is MNHNY and CDR2 SVGAGI (reference sequence). This CDR3 contains 14 residues. The CDR3: CASSYSGRSYGYTF. The CDR3 DNA is TGTGCCAGCAGTTACTCCGGGAGATCCTATGGCTACACCTTC.